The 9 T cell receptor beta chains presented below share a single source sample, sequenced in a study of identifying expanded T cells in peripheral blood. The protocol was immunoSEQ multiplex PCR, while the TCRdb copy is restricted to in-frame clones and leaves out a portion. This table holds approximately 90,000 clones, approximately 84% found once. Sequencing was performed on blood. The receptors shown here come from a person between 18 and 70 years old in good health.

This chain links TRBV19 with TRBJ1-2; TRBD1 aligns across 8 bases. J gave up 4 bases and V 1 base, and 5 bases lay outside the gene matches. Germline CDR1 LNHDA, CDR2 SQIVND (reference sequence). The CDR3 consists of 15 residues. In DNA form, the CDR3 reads TGTGCCAGTAGTATAGGCCCAGGGGGCTTCTATGGCTACACCTTC. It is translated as CASSIGPGGFYGYTF.

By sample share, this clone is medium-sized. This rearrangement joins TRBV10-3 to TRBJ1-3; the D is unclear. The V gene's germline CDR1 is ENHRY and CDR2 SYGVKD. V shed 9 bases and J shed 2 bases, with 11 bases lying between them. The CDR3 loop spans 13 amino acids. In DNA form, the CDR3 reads TGTGCCATGGGCCGAGAAACTGGAAACACCATATATTTT. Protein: CAMGRETGNTIYF.

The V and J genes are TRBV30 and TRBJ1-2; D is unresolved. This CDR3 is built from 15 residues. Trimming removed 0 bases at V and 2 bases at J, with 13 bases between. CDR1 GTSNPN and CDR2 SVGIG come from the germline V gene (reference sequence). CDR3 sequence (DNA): TGTGCCTGGAGTGTTTGGTCAGCACTCAACTATGGCTACACCTTC. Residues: CAWSVWSALNYGYTF.

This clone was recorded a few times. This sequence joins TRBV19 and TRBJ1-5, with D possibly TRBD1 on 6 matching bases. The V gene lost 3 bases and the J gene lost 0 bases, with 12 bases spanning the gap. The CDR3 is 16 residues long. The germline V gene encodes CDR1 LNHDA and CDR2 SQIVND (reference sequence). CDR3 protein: CASSIGDINSNQPQHF. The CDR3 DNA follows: TGTGCCAGTAGTATTGGGGACATCAATAGCAATCAGCCCCAGCATTTT.

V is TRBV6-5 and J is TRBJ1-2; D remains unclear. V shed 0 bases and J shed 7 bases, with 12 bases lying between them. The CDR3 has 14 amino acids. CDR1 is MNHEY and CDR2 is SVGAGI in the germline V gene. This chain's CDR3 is CASSYSGRKSGYTF. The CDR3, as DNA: TGTGCCAGCAGTTACTCGGGCAGAAAGAGTGGCTACACCTTC.

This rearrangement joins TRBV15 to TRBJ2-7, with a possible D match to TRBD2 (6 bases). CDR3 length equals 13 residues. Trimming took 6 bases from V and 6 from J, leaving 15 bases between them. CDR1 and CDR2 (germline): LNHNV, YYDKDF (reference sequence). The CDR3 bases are TGTGCCACCAGAAACAGTGGGGGGACCGAGCAGTACTTC. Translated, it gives CATRNSGGTEQYF.

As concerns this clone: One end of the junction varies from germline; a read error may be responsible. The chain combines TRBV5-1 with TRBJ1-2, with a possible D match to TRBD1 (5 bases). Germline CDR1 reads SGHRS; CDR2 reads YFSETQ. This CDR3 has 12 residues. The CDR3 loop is CASSFPGDGHTF. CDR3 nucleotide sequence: TGCGCCAGCAGCTTTCCGGGGGATGGCCACACCTTC.

The CDR3 here is CAIRARADYGYTF. The CDR3 bases are TGTGCCATCAGGGCACGGGCAGACTATGGCTACACCTTC. The rearrangement joins TRBV10-3 to TRBJ1-2; D is unresolved. The CDR3 extends over 13 amino acids. The V end was cut by 6 bases, the J end by 3 bases, with 11 bases between. Per germline, CDR1 ENHRY and CDR2 SYGVKD.

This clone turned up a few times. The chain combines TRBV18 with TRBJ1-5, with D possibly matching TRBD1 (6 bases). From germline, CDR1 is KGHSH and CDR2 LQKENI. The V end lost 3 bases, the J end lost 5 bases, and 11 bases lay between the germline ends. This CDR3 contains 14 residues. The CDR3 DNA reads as TGTGCCAGCTCACCCGCGGGGGCGGATCAGCCCCAGCATTTT. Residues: CASSPAGADQPQHF. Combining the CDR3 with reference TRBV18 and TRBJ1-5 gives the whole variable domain NAGVMQNPRHLVRRRGQEARLRCSPMKGHSHVYWYRQLPEEGLKFMVYLQKENIIDESGMPKERFSAEFPKEGPSILRIQQVVRGDSAAYFCASSPAGADQPQHFGDGTRLSIL.